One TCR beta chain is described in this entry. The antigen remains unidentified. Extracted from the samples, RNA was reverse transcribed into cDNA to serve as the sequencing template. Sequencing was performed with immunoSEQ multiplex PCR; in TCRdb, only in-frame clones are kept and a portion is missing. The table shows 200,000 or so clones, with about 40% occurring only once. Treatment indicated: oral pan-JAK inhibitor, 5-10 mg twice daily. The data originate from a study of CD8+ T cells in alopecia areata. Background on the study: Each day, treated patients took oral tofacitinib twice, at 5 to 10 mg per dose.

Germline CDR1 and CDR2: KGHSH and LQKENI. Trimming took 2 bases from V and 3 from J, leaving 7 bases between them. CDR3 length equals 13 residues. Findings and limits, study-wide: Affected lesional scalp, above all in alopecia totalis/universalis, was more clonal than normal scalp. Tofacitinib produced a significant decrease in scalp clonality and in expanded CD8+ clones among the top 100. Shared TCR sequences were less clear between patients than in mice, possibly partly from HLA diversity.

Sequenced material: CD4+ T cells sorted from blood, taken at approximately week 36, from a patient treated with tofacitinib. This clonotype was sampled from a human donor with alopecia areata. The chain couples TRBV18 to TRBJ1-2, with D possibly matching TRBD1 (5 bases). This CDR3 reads CASSPGADYGYTF. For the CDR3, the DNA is TGTGCCAGCTCACCAGGGGCAGACTATGGCTACACCTTC.